This TCR beta chain was profiled in a study of cytomegalovirus exposure and HLA in healthy donors. Each donor was nominally healthy when sampled (though unrecorded immune exposures were likely). The primer mix had 60 Vbeta and 13 Jbeta primers. In the original processing: A later analysis counted 65 million to 95 million unique TCR beta chains, around 11 million shared. TCRdb's copy holds only in-frame clones and misses some; the assay was immunoSEQ multiplex PCR. V, J and clone size derive from that table, while D and trimming were established from the DNA sequence. The sample lists some 200,000 clones, over 65% occurring once. The V end lost 3 bases, the J end lost 0 bases, and 15 bases lay between the germline ends. The germline V gene has CDR1 SGHTA and CDR2 FQGTGA. CDR3 length: 16 amino acids.

V and J are TRBV7-3 and TRBJ2-7, with D maybe TRBD2 (6 bases). The origin of this receptor is a man younger than 35 in good health and CMV-seronegative. The specimen was PBMCs. The CDR3 spells CASSLHAGTSSYEQYF. The CDR3 DNA reads TGTGCCAGCAGCTTGCACGCGGGGACCAGCTCCTACGAGCAGTACTTC.